The present T cell receptor (beta chain) was sequenced within a study of shared clonotypes between healthy human individuals. The CDR3 is 12 amino acids. Germline-derived CDR1 and CDR2 are LNHDA and SQIVND (reference sequence). V was shortened by 3 bases and J by 11 bases, with 13 bases between the two germline ends. Study-level points and caveats: The generation probabilities recorded for non-shared clonotypes fell below those of clonotypes shared by all four donors. Among donors, clonotype sharing was expected to be affected by sequencing depth.

Methods used by the authors: ImmunoSEQ output lacked quality scores and full-length reads, limiting matched filtering. Clones were read by immunoSEQ multiplex PCR, and TCRdb kept only the in-frame ones, dropping some. Clonal size and the V and J genes are those of that table, whereas D and trimming came from the DNA. This table has about 680,000 clones, about three quarters appearing once. Comment on this clone: Its antigen remains unidentified.

The genes are TRBV19 and TRBJ1-1; D is uncertain. Sequenced: memory CD4+ T cells sorted from blood. Subset indicated: CD45RA-negative fraction. The sequence was obtained from a woman in her 30s in good health. The chain's CDR3 is CASSIGLGGAFF. CDR3 in DNA: TGTGCCAGTAGTATCGGTCTGGGAGGGGCTTTCTTT. The full variable domain, in which reference TRBV19 and TRBJ1-1 provide the parts outside the CDR3, is DGGITQSPKYLFRKEGQNVTLSCEQNLNHDAMYWYRQDPGQGLRLIYYSQIVNDFQKGDIAEGYSVSREKKESFPLTVTSAQKNPTAFYLCASSIGLGGAFFGQGTRLTVV.